A selection of T cell receptor beta chains follows, all from one sample in a study of blood T cell repertoires in COVID-19. The data were produced by immunoSEQ multiplex PCR, yet TCRdb's version contains in-frame clones alone and is incomplete. The sample yields 200,000 or so clones, 86% seen once. Sequenced input: PBMCs or T cells enriched from blood (not recorded which). The receptors were sampled from a woman in her 40s with acute COVID-19. CDR3s include the opening cysteine and the closing phenylalanine or tryptophan. A D gene is named only where the DNA matches it firmly. Clone size, where shown, is once, few, many, or a class for clones that have expanded.

D: -; V: TRBV10-3; J: TRBJ2-1; size: -; DNA: TGTGCCATCAGTAATAGCGCTCGCGAGCAGTTCTTC; CDR3: CAISNSAREQFF
D: TRBD1; V: TRBV24-1; J: TRBJ1-2; size: -; DNA: TGTGCCACCCAGCGGACGGGACAGGACTACGGCTACACCTTC; CDR3: CATQRTGQDYGYTF
D: -; V: TRBV3-1/TRBV3-2; J: TRBJ1-2; size: -; DNA: TGTGCCAGCAGCCAAGATTTAAGGAGTAGCATGGGCTACACCTTC; CDR3: CASSQDLRSSMGYTF
D: TRBD1; V: TRBV28; J: TRBJ1-1; size: -; DNA: TGTGCCAGCAGTTCTGGGACAGGGGCGCCAAACACTGAAGCTTTCTTT; CDR3: CASSSGTGAPNTEAFF
D: -; V: TRBV11-2; J: TRBJ2-6; size: -; DNA: TGTGCCAGCAGCTTAGGAATCAGGGCGCAGGCGGGGGCCAACGTCCTGACTTTC; CDR3: CASSLGIRAQAGANVLTF
D: -; V: TRBV29-1; J: TRBJ2-1; size: -; DNA: TGCAGCGTTGAAGATCCAGACGGGGCTACAGGGTCGGGTAATGAGCAGTTCTTC; CDR3: CSVEDPDGATGSGNEQFF
D: TRBD2; V: TRBV10-3; J: TRBJ2-1; size: -; DNA: TGTGCCATCAGTGCCGAGCGGGAGTTGTCGGTCTTC; CDR3: CAISAERELSVF
D: -; V: TRBV27; J: TRBJ2-1; size: -; DNA: TGTGCCAGCAGCCCCCGCACGAGCTCCTACAATGAGCAGTTCTTC; CDR3: CASSPRTSSYNEQFF
D: -; V: TRBV12-3/TRBV12-4; J: TRBJ1-5; size: -; DNA: TGTGCCAGCAGTTTGAGGCCGGGGCCCCAGCATTTT; CDR3: CASSLRPGPQHF
D: TRBD2; V: TRBV7-9; J: TRBJ2-5; size: -; DNA: TGTGCCAGCTCCGGCGGGAGCGTAGGGGAGACCCAGTACTTC; CDR3: CASSGGSVGETQYF
D: TRBD1; V: TRBV6-6; J: TRBJ2-1; size: -; DNA: TGTGCCAGCAGTCCCCGGGCAGGGGGTAGCTCCTACAATGAGCAGTTCTTC; CDR3: CASSPRAGGSSYNEQFF
D: TRBD1; V: TRBV7-2; J: TRBJ1-4; size: -; DNA: TGTGCCAGCAGCATACCTCGGGACAGGGGAAATGAAAAACTGTTTTTT; CDR3: CASSIPRDRGNEKLFF
D: TRBD2; V: TRBV7-2; J: TRBJ2-7; size: -; DNA: TGTGCCAGCAGCTTAGCGCTCGGGACTAGCGGGAGCGAGCAGTACTTC; CDR3: CASSLALGTSGSEQYF
D: TRBD1; V: TRBV2; J: TRBJ1-5; size: -; DNA: TGTGCCAGCACGGGGGGCACAGGGGGCTTTCAGCCCCAGCATTTT; CDR3: CASTGGTGGFQPQHF
D: -; V: TRBV5-1; J: TRBJ1-5; size: -; DNA: TGCGCCAGCAGCTTGGTCGGGGGGAATCAGCCCCAGCATTTT; CDR3: CASSLVGGNQPQHF
D: -; V: TRBV4-3; J: TRBJ2-3; size: -; DNA: TGCGCCAGCAGCGAATCCGGAGCGGTATTCACAGATACGCAGTATTTT; CDR3: CASSESGAVFTDTQYF
D: -; V: TRBV7-9; J: TRBJ1-2; size: -; DNA: TGTGCCAGCAGCTTGGGGGGGGCCCCTAACTATGGCTACACCTTC; CDR3: CASSLGGAPNYGYTF
D: -; V: TRBV7-6; J: TRBJ1-4; size: -; DNA: TGTGCCAGCAGCCCAGACAGGAACAATGAAAAACTGTTTTTT; CDR3: CASSPDRNNEKLFF
D: -; V: TRBV28; J: TRBJ2-7; size: few; DNA: TGTGCCAGCAGTTTTGGCGGCTCGGCCTACGAGCAGTACTTC; CDR3: CASSFGGSAYEQYF
D: -; V: TRBV28; J: TRBJ2-5; size: -; DNA: TGTGCCAGCATGTCCCTAAAAGAGACCCAGTACTTC; CDR3: CASMSLKETQYF
D: TRBD1; V: TRBV28; J: TRBJ1-5; size: once; DNA: TGTGCCAGCAGGGGGACAGCGACTCAGCCCCAGCATTTT; CDR3: CASRGTATQPQHF
D: -; V: TRBV27; J: TRBJ1-2; size: -; DNA: TGTGCCAGCAGTTTAACAGACCAGGGGTATGGCTACACCTTC; CDR3: CASSLTDQGYGYTF
D: -; V: TRBV2; J: TRBJ1-3; size: once; DNA: TGTGCCATCCCGGGTATTGGAAACACCATATATTTT; CDR3: CAIPGIGNTIYF
D: -; V: TRBV5-1; J: TRBJ2-1; size: -; DNA: TGCGCCAGCAGCTTGGCCTGGGGGGATGAGCAGTTCTTC; CDR3: CASSLAWGDEQFF
D: -; V: TRBV12-5; J: TRBJ1-2; size: -; DNA: TGTGCTAGTGGTTGGATAGGACAGACGGCCAACTATGGCTACACCTTC; CDR3: CASGWIGQTANYGYTF
D: -; V: TRBV5-4; J: TRBJ1-1; size: -; DNA: TGTGCCAGCAGCTCCAGGGGCCAGGGAGCTTTCTTT; CDR3: CASSSRGQGAFF
D: -; V: TRBV28; J: TRBJ1-6; size: -; DNA: TGTGCCAGCGGTGGACAGACTAATTCACCCCTCCACTTT; CDR3: CASGGQTNSPLHF
D: -; V: TRBV27; J: TRBJ2-3; size: -; DNA: TGTGCCAGCCGAAAAAGCAGCACAGATACGCAGTATTTT; CDR3: CASRKSSTDTQYF
D: TRBD1; V: TRBV19; J: TRBJ2-7; size: -; DNA: TGTGCCAGTAGTACTCCACAGGGGAAGTACGAGCAGTACTTC; CDR3: CASSTPQGKYEQYF
D: TRBD2; V: TRBV9; J: TRBJ2-7; size: -; DNA: TGTGCCAGCAGCACAAGCGGGACCTTCTTCGGCGAGCAGTACTTC; CDR3: CASSTSGTFFGEQYF
D: -; V: TRBV9; J: TRBJ2-1; size: -; DNA: TGTGCCAGCAGTGATGGAGACTCGATTAGCTCCTACAATGAGCAGTTCTTC; CDR3: CASSDGDSISSYNEQFF
D: -; V: TRBV29-1; J: TRBJ1-2; size: -; DNA: TGCAGCGTTGTACAGGCCGGTGAGGACACCTTC; CDR3: CSVVQAGEDTF
D: -; V: TRBV4-2; J: TRBJ2-5; size: -; DNA: TGTGCCAGCAGCCAAGTACAGGGAAAGAGAGAGACCCAGTACTTC; CDR3: CASSQVQGKRETQYF
D: -; V: TRBV2; J: TRBJ1-1; size: -; DNA: TGTGCCAGCAGTGAAGGACAAATGAACACTGAAGCTTTCTTT; CDR3: CASSEGQMNTEAFF
D: TRBD2; V: TRBV19; J: TRBJ2-1; size: -; DNA: TGTGCCAGTAGTATAGTCCCAGCGGGAGGGCGCGCTGAGCAGTTCTTC; CDR3: CASSIVPAGGRAEQFF
D: -; V: TRBV28; J: TRBJ1-5; size: few; DNA: TGTGCCAGCAGTACGAGGACATTTCACAGCAATCAGCCCCAGCATTTT; CDR3: CASSTRTFHSNQPQHF
D: TRBD1; V: TRBV19; J: TRBJ2-5; size: -; DNA: TGTGCCAGTAGTGGGACAGGGGGGGAGACCCAGTACTTC; CDR3: CASSGTGGETQYF
D: TRBD1; V: TRBV29-1; J: TRBJ2-6; size: -; DNA: TGCAGCGCAGGACAGGGACACTCTGGGGCCAACGTCCTGACTTTC; CDR3: CSAGQGHSGANVLTF
D: TRBD1; V: TRBV19; J: TRBJ2-2; size: -; DNA: TGTGCCACGGCACCGTCGGACAGGGTGGACGGGGAGCTGTTTTTT; CDR3: CATAPSDRVDGELFF
D: -; V: TRBV28; J: TRBJ1-2; size: -; DNA: TGTGCCAGCCAATTCCCCCATTATGGCTACACCTTC; CDR3: CASQFPHYGYTF
D: -; V: TRBV28; J: TRBJ1-1; size: -; DNA: TGTGCCAGCAGGACTTGGGGGGGGTACACTGAAGCTTTCTTT; CDR3: CASRTWGGYTEAFF
D: -; V: TRBV29-1; J: TRBJ1-2; size: -; DNA: TGCAGCGTTGCGTCGGACTCACAAACGGGCTACACCTTC; CDR3: CSVASDSQTGYTF
D: -; V: TRBV6-1; J: TRBJ2-7; size: -; DNA: TGTGCCAGCAGTGAGAAGCGGACTTCTAAGAACGAGCAGTACTTC; CDR3: CASSEKRTSKNEQYF
D: -; V: TRBV5-8; J: TRBJ1-2; size: few; DNA: TGTGCCAGCAGAACCAGCTATGGCTACACCTTC; CDR3: CASRTSYGYTF
D: -; V: TRBV5-1; J: TRBJ1-5; size: -; DNA: TGCGCCAGCAGCGGAGGGCCTAACCAGCCCCAGCATTTT; CDR3: CASSGGPNQPQHF
D: TRBD1; V: TRBV27; J: TRBJ1-2; size: once; DNA: TGTGCCAGCAGGAGAGGGACAGGGGCCTATGGCTACACCTTC; CDR3: CASRRGTGAYGYTF
D: -; V: TRBV28; J: TRBJ1-1; size: -; DNA: TGTGCCAGCAGTTTAGGACACATGAACACTGAAGCTTTCTTT; CDR3: CASSLGHMNTEAFF
D: -; V: TRBV7-2; J: TRBJ1-3; size: -; DNA: TGTGCCAGCAGCTTCGCGAGAGACTCTGGAAACACCATATATTTT; CDR3: CASSFARDSGNTIYF
D: TRBD1; V: TRBV4-2; J: TRBJ2-1; size: -; DNA: TGTGCCAGCAGCCGCTCGTGGGCCCAGGGGGTTATTGCCTACAATGAGCAGTTCTTC; CDR3: CASSRSWAQGVIAYNEQFF
D: -; V: TRBV15; J: TRBJ1-1; size: -; DNA: TGTGCCACCGGGCAGTTCATGAACACTGAAGCTTTCTTT; CDR3: CATGQFMNTEAFF
D: -; V: TRBV19; J: TRBJ2-7; size: -; DNA: TGTGCCAGAGAAACCGGGATTAACCCCCACGAGCAGTACTTC; CDR3: CARETGINPHEQYF
D: TRBD1; V: TRBV7-3; J: TRBJ1-1; size: -; DNA: TGTGCCAGCAGCTTAGCTTACGGGACAGCCGCTGAAGCTTTCTTT; CDR3: CASSLAYGTAAEAFF